This T cell receptor beta chain was retrieved from a study of T cell responses to AZD1222 COVID-19 vaccine. General observations from the study: Sampled repertoires all dated from after the peak T cell response. Spike-specific TCR breadth and depth rose after two AZD1222 doses. Nearly half of spike-specific TCRs reportedly target variant regions that are unmutated in the B.1.351 and B.1.1.7 variants. Clonal diversity was possibly underestimated, and white British individuals and females predominated among donors.

Comment on this clone: Its antigen is not identified. The junction differs from germline at one of its ends, possibly a read error.

The CDR3 consists of 13 residues. Per germline, CDR1 LNHNV and CDR2 YYDKDF (reference sequence). Profiled with immunoSEQ multiplex PCR; TCRdb holds only in-frame clones, not every one. Of tens of thousands of clones in the sample, 90% to 95% are singletons; the top ten hold 6.3%. The receptor comes from an adult who received the MenACWY meningococcal vaccine as a control. The rearrangement links TRBV15 to TRBJ1-1; D possibly corresponds to TRBD1 (5 bases). This specimen was peripheral blood, taken 28 days after the second dose of the MenACWY control vaccine. CDR3 in amino acids: CATSRGEGLEAFF. The CDR3 DNA reads TGTGCCACCAGTAGAGGCGAGGGGCTTGAAGCTTTCTTT.